The sequence of this T cell receptor beta chain was determined in a study of blood T cell repertoires in COVID-19. The overall study: Whether acute or convalescent, the COVID-19 samples came from the United States, Italy and Spain. T cells, B-cell-depleted T cells, or PBMCs supplied cDNA or gDNA.

Authors' analysis steps: Estimates of nucleated cell counts were drawn from the amplification of reference gene primers. Here immunoSEQ multiplex PCR was the method, and the copy in TCRdb shows in-frame clones only, minus some. That table is the source of V, J and clone size, and D and trimming were worked out from the DNA. The sample yields some 170,000 clones, about 87% seen once. With 0 bases removed from V and 6 bases from J, the gap between germline ends came to 6 bases. Germline CDR1 and CDR2: SQVTM and ANQGSEA. CDR3 size: 11 residues. This rearrangement joins TRBV29-1 to TRBJ2-7; D remains unclear. The clonotype comes from a woman aged 60-75 years who had recovered from COVID-19. Sequenced sample: peripheral blood. The CDR3 reads CSVEDLGEQYF. CDR3 sequence (DNA): TGCAGCGTTGAAGACCTAGGCGAGCAGTACTTC.